The 15 T cell receptor beta chains below come from one sample, sequenced in a study of blood T cells in healthy people across ages. It was with a sample-barcoded 5' primer and a J-beta primer mix that a second PCR of about 6 to 12 cycles was run. TCRdb redid the calling of the 5' RACE reads with MiXCR, one entry per CDR3 protein. The sample consists of over 600,000 distinct CDR3 sequences, under 25% of them appearing once. Sequenced sample: blood. The receptors were sampled from a man aged 65-85 years in good health.

This sequence joins TRBV5-1 and TRBJ1-1, with TRBD1 identical over 11 bases. Per the germline V gene, CDR1 is SGHRS and CDR2 is YFSETQ. The CDR3 runs 14 residues. With 4 bases clipped from V and 7 bases from J, the junction kept 6 bases outside the gene matches. The CDR3 sequence: CASSVGQGVGEAFF. CDR3 sequence (DNA): TGCGCCAGCAGCGTGGGACAGGGGGTGGGTGAAGCTTTCTTT.

The V and J genes are TRBV28 and TRBJ2-5, with 10 nucleotides matching TRBD1. This CDR3 is built from 16 residues. The ends lost 6 bases at V and 5 bases at J; junction bases unmatched: 12. The germline V gene has CDR1 MDHEN and CDR2 SYDVKM. CDR3 amino acids: CASSLPMTGGRETQYF. Here the CDR3 DNA reads TGTGCCAGCAGCCTACCTATGACAGGGGGCCGGGAGACCCAGTACTTC.

In this sample, this clonotype turned up a few times. J is TRBJ2-5 and V is TRBV11-2; TRBD1 agrees at 8 bases. V dropped 5 bases and J dropped 6; count of bases not matched to a gene: 8. The CDR3 length is 14 residues. Germline loops: CDR1 SGHAT, CDR2 FQNNGV. CDR3: CASSHRQGKKTQYF. DNA of the CDR3: TGTGCCAGCAGCCACAGACAGGGGAAAAAGACCCAGTACTTC.

The sample holds many counts of this clonotype. The chain carries TRBV12-3 or TRBV12-4 and TRBJ2-5; TRBD1 agrees at 12 bases. The length of the CDR3 is 15 residues. V trimming: 4 bases; J trimming: 7 bases; junction bases outside the gene matches: 7. For the CDR3, the DNA is TGTGCCAGCAGTTCTCCGGGACAGGGGGCTGTGACCCAGTACTTC. The encoded protein is CASSSPGQGAVTQYF.

This clonotype was counted a few times. V gene TRBV3-1 combines with J gene TRBJ2-5; a weak D match, TRBD1 (8 bases). The CDR3 loop spans 17 amino acids. V was clipped by 5 bases and J by 1 base, with 20 bases between them. CDR1 is LGHDT and CDR2 is YNNKEL in the germline V gene (reference sequence). The CDR3 here is CASSMRTGRGSQETQYF. The CDR3 DNA follows: TGTGCCAGCAGCATGAGGACAGGGAGGGGATCCCAAGAGACCCAGTACTTC.

This rearrangement joins TRBV7-9 to TRBJ2-1; 10 positions match TRBD1. Trimming cost V 5 bases and J 7 bases; bases outside gene matches: 2. Germline V gene sequence: CDR1 SEHNR, CDR2 FQNEAQ (reference sequence). The CDR3 is made up of 13 amino acids. The CDR3 DNA reads as TGTGCCAGCAGCATGGGACAGGGGAATGAGCAGTTCTTC. It encodes CASSMGQGNEQFF.

This clonotype was recorded a few times. Given a much more abundant clone one base away, this may be a read error. The genes are TRBV12-3 or TRBV12-4 and TRBJ2-5; D uncertain. The CDR3 sequence is 12 residues long. V was pared by 2 bases and J by 3 bases, with 4 bases between. CDR3 amino acids: CASSLWEETQYF. CDR3 nucleotides: TGTGCCAGCAGTTTATGGGAAGAGACCCAGTACTTC.

About this clonotype itself: The conserved closing phenylalanine or tryptophan is absent in this CDR3, likely reflecting a read error. This chain connects TRBV4-1 to TRBJ2-2; 14 bases line up with TRBD2. The V gene's germline CDR1 is MGHRA and CDR2 YSYEKL. The V segment lost 2 bases and the J segment 7 bases; nucleotides outside the gene matches: 3. The CDR3 consists of 16 residues. CDR3 amino acids: CASSQRLAGGLGELFL. CDR3 coding DNA: TGCGCCAGCAGCCAACGACTAGCGGGAGGGCTCGGGGAGCTGTTTCTT.

This clonotype has just a few counts. The genes are TRBV11-2 and TRBJ2-6; the D gene is possibly TRBD1 (5 bases). Germline V gives CDR1 SGHAT, CDR2 FQNNGV. V lost 2 bases and J lost 1, with 18 bases in between. The CDR3 sequence is 19 residues long. Here the CDR3 reads CASSLRSDTPGSGANVLTF. The CDR3 DNA sequence: TGTGCCAGCAGCTTAAGGTCGGATACGCCAGGGTCTGGGGCCAACGTCCTGACTTTC.

The rearrangement joins TRBV20-1 to TRBJ2-1; TRBD2 aligns across 10 bases. V shed 7 bases, J shed 3 bases, and the junction held 6 bases outside the gene matches. The CDR3 spans 14 residues. Germline lookup yields CDR1 DFQATT and CDR2 SNEGSKA (reference sequence). The CDR3 DNA is TGCAGTGTTCTAGCGGGAGACGTCTACAATGAGCAGTTCTTC. This gives the protein CSVLAGDVYNEQFF.

The CDR3 is CASSGRESGQETQYF. The CDR3 DNA sequence: TGTGCCAGCAGCGGACGGGAAAGCGGGCAAGAGACCCAGTACTTC. The chain carries TRBV9 and TRBJ2-5; possible D gene TRBD2, 6 bases. CDR3 size: 15 residues. Trimming removed 3 bases at V and 2 bases at J, with 14 bases between. The germline V gene has CDR1 SGDLS and CDR2 YYNGEE. The full variable domain, its missing parts supplied by reference TRBV9 and TRBJ2-5, is DSGVTQTPKHLITATGQRVTLRCSPRSGDLSVYWYQQSLDQGLQFLIQYYNGEERAKGNILERFSAQQFPDLHSELNLSSLELGDSALYFCASSGRESGQETQYFGPGTRLLVL.

This clonotype was detected ten times or more. CDR3 bases: TGCAGTGCTAGAGGGAACAATGAGCAGTTCTTC. Translated, it gives CSARGNNEQFF. The chain joins TRBV20-1 to TRBJ2-1, with D hard to call. Trimming pared 1 base from V and 5 bases from J, leaving 3 bases between. CDR1 is DFQATT and CDR2 is SNEGSKA in the germline V gene (reference sequence). This CDR3 has 11 amino acids.

The chain uses TRBV20-1 and TRBJ1-1; D remains unclear. Deletions cut 6 bases from V and 1 base from J, with 9 bases between. CDR1 is DFQATT and CDR2 is SNEGSKA in the germline V gene (reference sequence). CDR3 size: 12 residues. The CDR3 is CSAVKWNTEAFF. The CDR3 nucleotides are TGCAGTGCCGTTAAGTGGAACACTGAAGCTTTCTTT.

This clonotype was observed a few times. V and J are TRBV6-5 and TRBJ2-3, with 9 positions matching TRBD2. CDR1 MNHEY and CDR2 SVGAGI come from the germline V gene. The CDR3 covers 15 residues. Losses at the gene ends were 7 bases for V and 0 bases for J; bases not matched to a gene: 5. The CDR3, as DNA: TGTGCCAGCACTCCCGGGACTAGCAGCACAGATACGCAGTATTTT. The encoded protein is CASTPGTSSTDTQYF.

This clonotype was detected only a few times. The V gene is TRBV18, the J gene TRBJ1-6, with TRBD1 matching 9 bases. The CDR3 extends over 18 amino acids. Trimming cost V 2 bases and J 4 bases; bases outside gene matches: 9. In germline, CDR1 is KGHSH, CDR2 LQKENI. The CDR3 nucleotides read TGTGCCAGCTCACCAAAGGGACAGGGTTCGGCGTATAATTCACCCCTCCACTTT. The encoded protein is CASSPKGQGSAYNSPLHF.